These 25 T cell receptor beta chains originate from one sample sequenced in a study of OX40 agonist ivuxolimab in advanced cancers. Sequencing used immunoSEQ multiplex PCR; TCRdb keeps in-frame clones, though not all of them. There are 90,000 or so clones in the sample; roughly 89% occur only once, and about 0.87% lies in the top ten. Source: CD4+ or CD8+ T cells sorted from blood, taken in a trial of the OX40 agonist ivuxolimab. These receptors came from an adult with an advanced solid tumor such as melanoma, head and neck, liver or kidney cancer.

The chain is built from TRBV14 and TRBJ2-7; 16 bases are a match to TRBD2. This CDR3 is 17 amino acids long. The germline V gene encodes CDR1 SGHDN and CDR2 FVKESK. V was clipped by 5 bases and J by 2 bases; unmatched bases: 6. In nucleotides, the CDR3 is TGTGCCAGCAGCTTGGGGGGACTAGCGGGAGGGACCTACGAGCAGTACTTC. Amino acids: CASSLGGLAGGTYEQYF.

This chain uses TRBV14 with TRBJ2-7; D may be TRBD1 (6 bases). The germline V gene encodes CDR1 SGHDN and CDR2 FVKESK. This CDR3 is built from 15 residues. Trimming stripped 3 bases from V and 7 bases from J, with 19 bases between. CDR3 nucleotide sequence: TGTGCCAGCAGCCAGTCGGTTACAGGGTTGTGGGAGCAGTACTTC. Its protein is CASSQSVTGLWEQYF. Combining the CDR3 with reference TRBV14 and TRBJ2-7 gives the whole variable domain EAGVTQFPSHSVIEKGQTVTLRCDPISGHDNLYWYRRVMGKEIKFLLHFVKESKQDESGMPNNRFLAERTGGTYSTLKVQPAELEDSGVYFCASSQSVTGLWEQYFGPGTRLTVT.

The chain has TRBV11-3 and TRBJ2-1; 7 positions match TRBD1. With 6 bases clipped from V and 5 bases from J, the junction kept 10 bases outside the gene matches. The CDR3 has 15 amino acids. In germline, CDR1 is SGHNT, CDR2 YENEEA. DNA for the CDR3: TGTGCCAGCAGTCGATTTTCGGGACAGCACAATGAGCAGTTCTTC. Its protein is CASSRFSGQHNEQFF.

J is TRBJ2-1 and V is TRBV19, with D unresolved. The V gene's germline CDR1 is LNHDA and CDR2 SQIVND (reference sequence). This CDR3 region has 16 residues. The V end lost 0 bases, the J end lost 5 bases, and 14 bases lay between the germline ends. DNA of the CDR3: TGTGCCAGTAGTATAGACCTGGGGTCTCAAAACAATGAGCAGTTCTTC. Protein sequence: CASSIDLGSQNNEQFF.

This chain links TRBV28 with TRBJ2-2; D remains unclear. Looked up from germline, CDR1 is MDHEN and CDR2 is SYDVKM. The germline V and J ends were trimmed by 2 bases and 5 bases, with 12 bases remaining between them. This CDR3 is built from 15 residues. CDR3 amino acids: CASSLLGEFTGELFF. In DNA form, the CDR3 reads TGTGCCAGCAGTTTACTCGGAGAGTTTACCGGGGAGCTGTTTTTT.

The rearrangement links TRBV7-6 to TRBJ2-5, with 10 bases matching TRBD1. CDR1 is SGHVS and CDR2 is FNYEAQ in the germline V gene. This CDR3 spans 15 amino acids. The ends lost 5 bases at V and 5 bases at J; junction bases unmatched: 8. In DNA, the CDR3 is TGTGCCAGCAGCCGCGGGACAGGGGCGTTTGAGACCCAGTACTTC. Protein: CASSRGTGAFETQYF.

Here the CDR3 reads CASTPRAGVSYGYTF. CDR3 DNA: TGTGCCAGTACCCCTCGGGCAGGGGTCAGCTATGGCTACACCTTC. This sequence joins TRBV19 and TRBJ1-2; maybe TRBD1 (6 bases). Germline CDR1 reads LNHDA; CDR2 reads SQIVND (reference sequence). There are 15 residues in the CDR3. V was shortened by 7 bases and J by 4 bases, with 19 bases between the two germline ends.

The chain uses TRBV19 and TRBJ2-7, with 7 positions matching TRBD1. With V trimmed by 5 bases and J by 0 bases, 4 bases remained unmatched. Per germline, CDR1 LNHDA and CDR2 SQIVND (reference sequence). This CDR3 is 14 amino acids long. The DNA for the CDR3 is TGTGCCAGTAGTCTTCGACAGGGCTCCTACGAGCAGTACTTC. Protein product: CASSLRQGSYEQYF.

The rearrangement joins TRBV5-1 to TRBJ2-7, with 11 bases matching TRBD1. Looked up from germline, CDR1 is SGHRS and CDR2 is YFSETQ. The CDR3 spans 22 residues. The J segment lost 3 bases and the V segment lost 0 bases, leaving 23 bases of the junction unmatched. As DNA, the CDR3 is TGCGCCAGCAGCTTGGGGGACAGGGGGTACGAAATTGCACTTTACCCAGACTACGAGCAGTACTTC. Protein product: CASSLGDRGYEIALYPDYEQYF.

The chain joins TRBV7-8 to TRBJ2-7; D assignment may be TRBD1 or TRBD2 (5 bases each). The V gene lost 2 bases and the J gene lost 5 bases, with 16 bases spanning the gap. CDR1 SGHVS and CDR2 FQNEAQ come from the germline V gene. There are 15 residues in the CDR3. The CDR3 nucleotides are TGTGCCAGCAGCTTATTTTGGGGGAGTAAAAACGAGCAGTACTTC. Its protein is CASSLFWGSKNEQYF.

The genes are TRBV28 and TRBJ2-7; TRBD1 is a possible D gene (5 bases). The CDR3 sequence is 15 residues long. V gave up 7 bases and J gave up 1 base, with 17 bases separating them. Germline V gene sequence: CDR1 MDHEN, CDR2 SYDVKM. Here the CDR3 DNA reads TGTGCCAGCACCAAGAACAGGTTGACGTCCTACGAGCAGTACTTC. Translation gives CASTKNRLTSYEQYF. Drawing the rest from reference TRBV28 and TRBJ2-7, the complete variable domain is DVKVTQSSRYLVKRTGEKVFLECVQDMDHENMFWYRQDPGLGLRLIYFSYDVKMKEKGDIPEGYSVSREKKERFSLILESASTNQTSMYLCASTKNRLTSYEQYFGPGTRLTVT.

With respect to this clone: Different DNA sequences within this sample yield the same CDR3. V usage is TRBV6-6 and J usage is TRBJ2-7, with 10 bases aligning to TRBD1. The ends lost 5 bases at V and 5 bases at J; junction bases unmatched: 6. The CDR3 covers 14 residues. The germline gives CDR1 MNHNY, CDR2 SVGAGI (reference sequence). The CDR3 loop reads CASSRGTGDHEQYF. As DNA, the CDR3 is TGTGCCAGCAGTAGGGGGACAGGGGATCACGAGCAGTACTTC.

This sequence joins TRBV2 and TRBJ2-7; D is undetermined. There are 11 residues in the CDR3. V dropped 6 bases and J dropped 3 bases, with 6 bases sitting between them. Germline V CDR1 and CDR2: SNHLY, FYNNEI. CDR3 nucleotide sequence: TGTGCCAGCAGCCAGGACTACGAGCAGTACTTC. This encodes CASSQDYEQYF.

This clone was seen just once. The V and J genes are TRBV5-1 and TRBJ1-1; D is undetermined. The CDR3 consists of 14 residues. Deletions cut 3 bases from V and 4 bases from J, with 13 bases between. The V gene's germline CDR1 is SGHRS and CDR2 YFSETQ. The CDR3 DNA sequence: TGCGCCAGCAGCTCGCGGACCCTGAGCACTGAAGCTTTCTTT. Its translation: CASSSRTLSTEAFF.

The J gene is TRBJ1-4, the V gene TRBV5-4; 7 bases line up with TRBD1. The CDR3 is made up of 16 amino acids. The ends lost 4 bases at V and 7 bases at J; junction bases unmatched: 13. The germline gives CDR1 SGHNT, CDR2 YYREEE (reference sequence). CDR3 sequence reads: CASSPEGGLGSEKLFF. The CDR3 region has the DNA TGTGCCAGCAGCCCCGAAGGGGGCCTAGGTAGTGAAAAACTGTTTTTT. The variable domain in full, completed from reference TRBV5-4 and TRBJ1-4, reads ETGVTQSPTHLIKTRGQQVTLRCSSQSGHNTVSWYQQALGQGPQFIFQYYREEENGRGNFPPRFSGLQFPNYSSELNVNALELDDSALYLCASSPEGGLGSEKLFFGSGTQLSVL.

The V and J genes are TRBV10-1 and TRBJ2-7; 9 bases fit TRBD1. Germline CDR1 and CDR2: WNHNN and SYGVQD (reference sequence). The trim removed 8 bases at V and 5 bases at J, leaving 13 bases unmatched. This CDR3 has 15 amino acids. CDR3 DNA: TGCGCCAGCCCCCCCCCGACACAGGGGGCACACGAGCAGTACTTC. Protein product: CASPPPTQGAHEQYF.

The rearrangement links TRBV10-3 to TRBJ1-3; TRBD1 agrees at 7 bases. Germline V gene data show CDR1 as ENHRY and CDR2 as SYGVKD. The CDR3 is 15 amino acids. Trimming at V came to 11 bases and at J to 0 bases, leaving 10 bases not matched to a gene. The CDR3 sequence is CAGSDRSLSGNTIYF. CDR3 sequence (DNA): TGTGCCGGCTCGGACAGGTCCCTCTCTGGAAACACCATATATTTT.

V is TRBV6-1 and J is TRBJ2-7; tentative D call: TRBD1 (5 bases). The CDR3 has 13 amino acids. From germline, CDR1 is MNHNS and CDR2 SASEGT. V lost 7 bases to trimming and J lost 5 bases, with 15 bases between them. For the CDR3, the DNA is TGTGCCAGCATCCAGGGCAGGGCCAACGAGCAGTACTTC. It is translated as CASIQGRANEQYF.

This clone was counted once. CDR3 DNA sequence: TGTGCCAGCAGCTTGGGACAGGGAAAGAACGAGCAGTACTTC. This sequence encodes CASSLGQGKNEQYF. The gene calls are TRBV7-9 and TRBJ2-7; 9 bases line up with TRBD1. The trim removed 3 bases at V and 5 bases at J, leaving 5 bases unmatched. CDR1 is SEHNR, CDR2 FQNEAQ, per germline (reference sequence). The CDR3 is 14 amino acids.

V usage is TRBV29-1 and J usage is TRBJ2-3, with D perhaps matching TRBD2 (7 bases). With 5 bases removed from V and 8 bases from J, the gap between germline ends came to 23 bases. The germline gives CDR1 SQVTM, CDR2 ANQGSEA. The CDR3 runs 15 residues. The CDR3 protein is CSVLLPEGGGGTQYF. CDR3 bases: TGCAGCGTTCTTCTCCCCGAGGGGGGGGGAGGTACGCAGTATTTT.

The rearrangement uses TRBV19 and TRBJ2-3; D gene ambiguous. Trimming pared 4 bases from V and 1 base from J, leaving 12 bases between. This CDR3 has 15 residues. CDR1 LNHDA and CDR2 SQIVND come from the germline V gene (reference sequence). CDR3 coding DNA: TGTGCCAGTAGTAATCCTCAACGGGGCACAGATACGCAGTATTTT. Translated: CASSNPQRGTDTQYF.

This chain links TRBV13 with TRBJ1-6, with 10 bases that match TRBD1. The CDR3 covers 15 residues. The trim removed 1 base at V and 7 bases at J, leaving 1 base unmatched. Germline CDR1 PRHDT, CDR2 FYEKMQ (reference sequence). This CDR3 is CASSLAGQGNSPLHF. The CDR3, as DNA: TGTGCCAGCAGCTTAGCGGGACAGGGGAATTCACCCCTCCACTTT.

This clone has only one observation. The chain recombines TRBV30 with TRBJ2-7; no clear D gene. Between the trimmed V and J ends, which lost 4 bases and 4 bases, there was a span of 14 bases. Germline values: CDR1 GTSNPN, CDR2 SVGIG (reference sequence). The CDR3 runs to 13 residues. CDR3 region: CAWKRRGVYEQYF. DNA of the CDR3: TGTGCCTGGAAGAGGCGTGGGGTTTACGAGCAGTACTTC.

V usage is TRBV6-5 and J usage is TRBJ1-1, with 8 bases fitting TRBD1. CDR1 is MNHEY and CDR2 is SVGAGI in the germline V gene. The trim removed 5 bases at V and 2 bases at J, leaving 7 bases unmatched. The CDR3 has 15 residues. The CDR3 sequence: CASSRPGQVNTEAFF. CDR3 nucleotides: TGTGCCAGCAGTAGGCCGGGACAGGTTAACACTGAAGCTTTCTTT.

This chain links TRBV5-6 with TRBJ1-1; 7 nucleotides agree with TRBD1. The CDR3 covers 14 residues. The V gene end was trimmed by 6 bases and the J gene end by 4 bases; junction bases not matched to a gene: 9. CDR1 is SGHDT, CDR2 YYEEEE, per germline. CDR3 sequence reads: CASNLGGGSTEAFF. Written as DNA, the CDR3 is TGTGCCAGCAACTTAGGGGGCGGGAGCACTGAAGCTTTCTTT.